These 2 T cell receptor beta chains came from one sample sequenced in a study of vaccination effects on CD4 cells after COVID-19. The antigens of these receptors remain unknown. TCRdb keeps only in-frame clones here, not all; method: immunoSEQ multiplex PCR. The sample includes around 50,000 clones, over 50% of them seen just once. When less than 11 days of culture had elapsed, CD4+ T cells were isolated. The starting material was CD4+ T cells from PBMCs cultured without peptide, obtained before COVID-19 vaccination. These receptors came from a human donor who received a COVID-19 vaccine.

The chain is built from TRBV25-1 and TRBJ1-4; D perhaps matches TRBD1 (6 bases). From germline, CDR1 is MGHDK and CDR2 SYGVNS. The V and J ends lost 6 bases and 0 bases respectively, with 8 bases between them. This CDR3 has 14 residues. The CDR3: CASRRGATNEKLFF. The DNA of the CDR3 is TGTGCCAGCAGAAGGGGGGCAACTAATGAAAAACTGTTTTTT.

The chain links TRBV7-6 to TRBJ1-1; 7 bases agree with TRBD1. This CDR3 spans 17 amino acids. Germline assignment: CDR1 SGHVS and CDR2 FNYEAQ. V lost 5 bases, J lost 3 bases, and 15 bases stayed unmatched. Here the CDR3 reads CASSHLQGLAFDTEAFF. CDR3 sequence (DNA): TGTGCCAGCAGCCACCTACAGGGGTTGGCTTTCGACACTGAAGCTTTCTTT.